The table lists the clone carrying this T cell receptor beta chain with many counts. cDNA synthesis was performed by 5'RACE with 10-nucleotide random UMIs. One entry per CDR3 protein, called by TCRdb with MiXCR from the 5' RACE reads. The sample carries around 13,000 distinct CDR3 sequences, under 11% recorded once. This sample was included in a study of neurological immune-mediated disorders. CDR3 length: 14 residues. From germline, CDR1 is DFQATT and CDR2 SNEGSKA (reference sequence). Trimming removed 1 base at V and 1 base at J, with 7 bases between. The V gene is TRBV20-1, the J gene TRBJ2-2; unclear D gene. The source material was PBMCs. This sequence was found in a woman in her thirties or forties in good health. CDR3 coding DNA: TGCAGTGCTAGAGTAGCCGGGAACACCGGGGAGCTGTTTTTT. It yields the protein CSARVAGNTGELFF.